The 3 T cell receptor beta chains reported below all come from one sample, sequenced in a study of blood T cell repertoires in COVID-19. This table comes from immunoSEQ multiplex PCR, and its TCRdb copy is limited to in-frame clones, with some not included. The table has about 58,000 clones, 81% seen once; the top ten hold about 30%. The source material was peripheral blood. These receptor sequences come from a man aged 55 to 70 with COVID-19, enrolled during active disease.

The V call is TRBV7-5, the J call TRBJ2-5; the table's D call of TRBD2 was not tested on the DNA. TRBV7-5 corresponds to a pseudogene. This CDR3 is built from 22 residues. This CDR3 is CARSLDLGGSWDRGLDGETQYF. The CDR3 bases are TGTGCCAGAAGCTTAGATTTGGGGGGTTCCTGGGATCGTGGACTAGATGGAGAGACCCAGTACTTC.

The rearrangement joins TRBV19 to TRBJ1-5; D is perhaps TRBD1 (5 bases). V lost 4 bases to trimming and J lost 0 bases, with 10 bases between them. The CDR3 totals 15 residues. CDR1 and CDR2 (germline): LNHDA, SQIVND (reference sequence). The CDR3 region is CASSTHRNSNQPQHF. CDR3 in DNA: TGTGCCAGTAGTACACACAGGAATAGCAATCAGCCCCAGCATTTT.

The chain combines TRBV6-5 with TRBJ1-3; the match to TRBD1 covers 9 bases. Germline V gives CDR1 MNHEY, CDR2 SVGAGI. The ends lost 9 bases at V and 0 bases at J; junction bases unmatched: 6. This CDR3 has 15 amino acids. The CDR3 sequence is CASNWDRDSGNTIYF. The CDR3 DNA reads as TGTGCCAGTAATTGGGACAGGGACTCTGGAAACACCATATATTTT.